Each of the 25 T cell receptor beta chains below was sequenced from the same sample in a study of blood T cell repertoires in COVID-19. The assay was immunoSEQ multiplex PCR, and TCRdb's table has in-frame clones only and misses some. The sample has around 330,000 clones, 85% seen once. The sample comprised PBMCs or T cells enriched from blood (not recorded which). These receptors came from a woman in her twenties or thirties who had been exposed to COVID-19.

A remark on this clone: The same CDR3 can be traced to other DNA sequences in this sample. This chain connects TRBV6-5 to TRBJ2-3, with D perhaps TRBD2 (6 bases). Trimming removed 4 bases from V and 4 bases from J, with 9 bases in between. Per the germline V gene, CDR1 is MNHEY and CDR2 is SVGAGI. The CDR3 totals 13 residues. The CDR3 here is CASSLRGPDTQYF. The DNA for the CDR3 is TGTGCCAGCAGTTTGCGGGGCCCAGATACGCAGTATTTT.

The chain employs TRBV2 and TRBJ2-7, with a possible D match to TRBD2 (6 bases). The CDR3 is made up of 10 amino acids. Trimming shortened V by 10 bases and J by 6 bases, and 10 bases separated the two germline ends. Germline lookup yields CDR1 SNHLY and CDR2 FYNNEI. The CDR3 DNA follows: TGTGCCAAACTAGCAGGCGAGCAGTACTTC. It yields the protein CAKLAGEQYF.

This clone was counted a single time. The V call is TRBV11-1, the J call TRBJ2-7; tentatively, D is TRBD1 (5 bases). CDR1 and CDR2 from the germline V gene are SGHAT and FQDESV (reference sequence). The CDR3 is made up of 14 amino acids. Trimming stripped 2 bases from V and 4 bases from J, with 12 bases between. The CDR3 sequence is CASSLRRQGYEQYF. CDR3 sequence (DNA): TGTGCCAGCAGCTTACGGCGCCAGGGTTACGAGCAGTACTTC.

The chain links TRBV7-8 to TRBJ1-1; D remains unclear. The CDR3 consists of 16 residues. V lost 2 bases and J 5 bases, leaving 18 bases between the germline ends. The germline CDR1 and CDR2 sequences are SGHVS and FQNEAQ. The CDR3 loop is CASSLRSGGQSTEAFF. The CDR3 DNA reads TGTGCCAGCAGCTTAAGGTCTGGAGGGCAGAGTACTGAAGCTTTCTTT.

The V and J genes are TRBV5-5 and TRBJ1-6; D perhaps matches TRBD1 (6 bases). This CDR3 contains 14 residues. The V gene lost 5 bases and the J gene lost 7 bases, with 13 bases spanning the gap. Per the germline V gene, CDR1 is SGHKS and CDR2 is YYEKEE (reference sequence). The CDR3 coding sequence is TGTGCCAGCAGGTCGGGGGGCGGGAATTCACCCCTCCACTTT. This encodes CASRSGGGNSPLHF. Using reference TRBV5-5 and TRBJ1-6 for the parts outside the CDR3, the full variable domain is DAGVTQSPTHLIKTRGQQVTLRCSPISGHKSVSWYQQVLGQGPQFIFQYYEKEERGRGNFPDRFSARQFPNYSSELNVNALLLGDSALYLCASRSGGGNSPLHFGNGTRLTVT.

The CDR3 protein is CASSSDRGETNYGYTF. The CDR3 DNA sequence: TGTGCCAGCAGCTCCGACAGGGGAGAAACTAACTATGGCTACACCTTC. The J gene is TRBJ1-2, the V gene TRBV7-3; 8 bases map to TRBD1. This CDR3 is 16 amino acids long. Germline V CDR1 and CDR2: SGHTA, FQGTGA. V gave up 4 bases and J gave up 0 bases; unmatched junction bases: 7.

The genes are TRBV5-1 and TRBJ2-7, with 11 nucleotides matching TRBD2. Germline trimming cut 2 bases from V and 4 bases from J; bases unmatched to any gene: 2. Per germline, CDR1 SGHRS and CDR2 YFSETQ. CDR3 length: 14 residues. The CDR3: CASSLLAGAYEQYF. Here the CDR3 DNA reads TGCGCCAGCAGCTTACTAGCGGGAGCGTACGAGCAGTACTTC. The full variable domain, with the rest looked up from reference TRBV5-1 and TRBJ2-7, is KAGVTQTPRYLIKTRGQQVTLSCSPISGHRSVSWYQQTPGQGLQFLFEYFSETQRNKGNFPGRFSGRQFSNSRSEMNVSTLELGDSALYLCASSLLAGAYEQYFGPGTRLTVT.

The rearrangement uses TRBV11-1 and TRBJ2-1; 9 nucleotides line up with TRBD1. This CDR3 has 15 amino acids. Unmatched junction bases numbered 2, after V lost 1 base and J lost 4 bases. Germline V gene lookup returns CDR1 SGHAT and CDR2 FQDESV (reference sequence). CDR3 residues: CASSLDGTGYNEQFF. CDR3 nucleotide sequence: TGTGCCAGCAGCTTAGACGGGACAGGGTACAATGAGCAGTTCTTC.

The V and J genes are TRBV30 and TRBJ2-1; no reliable D call. CDR3 length: 13 residues. Deletions cut 1 base from V and 9 bases from J, with 13 bases between. CDR1 is GTSNPN, CDR2 SVGIG, per germline (reference sequence). In nucleotides, the CDR3 is TGTGCCTGGAGTGCCACGACTGGTGGTGAGCAGTTCTTC. It translates to CAWSATTGGEQFF.

This clone occurred once. J is TRBJ1-6 and V is TRBV28, with 11 bases lining up with TRBD1. Losses at the gene ends were 4 bases for V and 1 base for J; bases not matched to a gene: 3. CDR1 and CDR2 (germline): MDHEN, SYDVKM. This CDR3 has 17 residues. This CDR3 reads CASSSGQGVSYNSPLHF. CDR3 DNA: TGTGCCAGCAGTTCGGGACAGGGGGTATCCTATAATTCACCCCTCCACTTT.

The chain carries TRBV28 and TRBJ1-6, with D perhaps matching TRBD1 (6 bases). Trimming pared 6 bases from V and 4 bases from J, leaving 16 bases between. The CDR3 is 16 residues long. Germline lookup yields CDR1 MDHEN and CDR2 SYDVKM. CDR3 region: CASSPTGPGYNSPLHF. Written as DNA, the CDR3 is TGTGCCAGCAGCCCGACAGGTCCCGGGTATAATTCACCCCTCCACTTT.

The rearrangement joins TRBV27 to TRBJ2-2, with 13 bases matching TRBD2. The CDR3 consists of 18 residues. The V segment lost 5 bases and the J segment 2 bases; nucleotides outside the gene matches: 8. The germline CDR1 and CDR2 sequences are MNHEY and SMNVEV (reference sequence). CDR3 sequence reads: CASSPRGLAGVNTGELFF. The DNA of the CDR3 is TGTGCCAGCAGTCCCCGCGGACTAGCGGGAGTCAACACCGGGGAGCTGTTTTTT.

The chain has TRBV19 and TRBJ2-7; TRBD1 matches at 7 bases. CDR3 length equals 16 residues. Germline V lookup: CDR1 LNHDA, CDR2 SQIVND (reference sequence). After removal of 3 bases from V and 0 bases from J, the junction contained 8 bases not matched to a gene. The CDR3 DNA reads as TGTGCCAGTAGTATCCGGGACAGCAAGTTCTCCTACGAGCAGTACTTC. Translated: CASSIRDSKFSYEQYF.

The gene calls are TRBV23-1 and TRBJ1-2, with D unresolved. TRBV23-1 is an ORF, with its function uncertain. CDR3 size: 15 residues. Trimming cost V 3 bases and J 4 bases, with 15 bases left between them. The CDR3: CASSHSWKTSYGYTF. CDR3 nucleotides: TGCGCCAGCAGTCATTCGTGGAAAACTAGCTATGGCTACACCTTC.

V is TRBV12-2 and J is TRBJ1-2; the tabulated D call, TRBD1, remains unverified against the DNA. TRBV12-2 is a pseudogene segment. The CDR3 runs 17 residues. CDR3 residues: CATPGGAKPERYYGYTF. CDR3 bases: TGTGCAACCCCAGGGGGCGCCAAGCCGGAACGTTACTATGGCTACACCTTC.

This chain joins TRBV18 and TRBJ1-5; a possible D gene is TRBD1 (5 bases). V gave up 1 base and J gave up 5 bases, with 9 bases separating them. This CDR3 has 14 amino acids. Germline CDR1 and CDR2: KGHSH and LQKENI. The CDR3 bases are TGTGCCAGCTCACCACAGGGGAACCATCAGCCCCAGCATTTT. Amino acid sequence: CASSPQGNHQPQHF. Variable domain in full (rest from reference TRBV18 and TRBJ1-5): NAGVMQNPRHLVRRRGQEARLRCSPMKGHSHVYWYRQLPEEGLKFMVYLQKENIIDESGMPKERFSAEFPKEGPSILRIQQVVRGDSAAYFCASSPQGNHQPQHFGDGTRLSIL.

J is TRBJ2-3 and V is TRBV7-9; no firm D call. Germline-derived CDR1 and CDR2 are SEHNR and FQNEAQ (reference sequence). The CDR3 consists of 16 residues. With 0 bases removed from V and 5 bases from J, the gap between germline ends came to 15 bases. The CDR3 region is CASSLATTAWVDTQYF. CDR3 nucleotides: TGTGCCAGCAGCTTAGCGACAACGGCCTGGGTAGATACGCAGTATTTT.

This clone was recorded once. CDR3 loop: CASSSGTSETYEQYF. The CDR3 bases are TGTGCCAGCTCGTCCGGGACTAGCGAGACCTACGAGCAGTACTTC. The chain couples TRBV18 to TRBJ2-7; 10 positions agree with TRBD2. Germline-derived CDR1 and CDR2 are KGHSH and LQKENI. This CDR3 is built from 15 residues. V trimming: 6 bases; J trimming: 2 bases; junction bases outside the gene matches: 7.

This clone was counted a single time. V usage is TRBV25-1 and J usage is TRBJ2-7, with D unresolved. The ends were cut back, 5 bases at V and 5 bases at J, with 16 bases in the middle. The CDR3 length is 14 residues. Germline CDR1 MGHDK, CDR2 SYGVNS. DNA of the CDR3: TGTGCCAGCAGTTTCATGGGTCCCAGCGACGAGCAGTACTTC. This sequence encodes CASSFMGPSDEQYF.

The V call is TRBV7-3, the J call TRBJ2-7; D is possibly TRBD2 (6 bases). Between the trimmed V and J ends, which lost 5 bases and 3 bases, there was a span of 11 bases. The CDR3 length is 13 residues. Germline V lookup: CDR1 SGHTA, CDR2 FQGTGA. CDR3 loop: CASSRGEVYEQYF. For the CDR3, the DNA is TGTGCCAGCAGCCGAGGGGAGGTCTACGAGCAGTACTTC.

The chain couples TRBV5-1 to TRBJ1-2; D is unclear. The V gene's germline CDR1 is SGHRS and CDR2 YFSETQ. The CDR3 runs 13 residues. Trimming took 0 bases from V and 1 from J, leaving 4 bases between them. This chain's CDR3 is CASSLVVNYGYTF. The CDR3 DNA reads TGCGCCAGCAGCTTGGTCGTTAACTATGGCTACACCTTC.

The chain joins TRBV2 to TRBJ2-7, with 8 bases lining up with TRBD1. The CDR3 extends over 15 amino acids. Germline lookup yields CDR1 SNHLY and CDR2 FYNNEI. The junction had 7 bases not matched to a gene; V was cut back by 3 bases and J by 3 bases. The CDR3 DNA follows: TGTGCCAGCAGTGACGTCGGGACAGGCTTCTACGAGCAGTACTTC. Its translation is CASSDVGTGFYEQYF.

The rearrangement joins TRBV27 to TRBJ1-3; 10 positions match TRBD1. The junction had 5 bases not matched to a gene; V was cut back by 5 bases and J by 4 bases. CDR1 and CDR2 from the germline V gene are MNHEY and SMNVEV (reference sequence). This CDR3 contains 15 residues. The CDR3 loop is CASSSGTGVGNTIYF. CDR3 nucleotide sequence: TGTGCCAGCAGTAGTGGGACAGGGGTCGGAAACACCATATATTTT.

The rearrangement links TRBV4-3 to TRBJ2-1; 9 bases are a match to TRBD2. V lost 0 bases to trimming and J lost 10 bases; unmatched junction nucleotides: 7. The germline CDR1 and CDR2 sequences are LGHNA and YSLEER. This CDR3 is built from 15 residues. This CDR3 is CASSQDRAGGGEQFF. CDR3 nucleotides: TGCGCCAGCAGCCAAGACAGAGCGGGGGGTGGAGAGCAGTTCTTC.

V and J are TRBV7-9 and TRBJ1-2; D possibly corresponds to TRBD1 (6 bases). V was pared by 6 bases and J by 4 bases, with 18 bases between. This CDR3 spans 15 amino acids. CDR1 SEHNR and CDR2 FQNEAQ come from the germline V gene (reference sequence). For the CDR3, the DNA is TGTGCCAGCAGTCTAGGAGCGGGGGGGGCCTATGGCTACACCTTC. Its protein product is CASSLGAGGAYGYTF.